Listed here are 8 T cell receptor beta chains from one sample, sequenced in a study of blood T cell repertoires in COVID-19 (dated by TCRdb to the early 2020s). Libraries were constructed by the immunoSEQ multiplex PCR assay. The table was pulled from immuneACCESS by TCRdb, which kept in-frame rearrangements only. Such tables lose some clones; where checked, under half of the loss comes from unresolved V genes, and the rest has no known cause. Within this sample are 110,000 or so clones, with approximately 88% of them counted one time only. Of the sample, about 8.5% is held by the ten largest clones. Sequenced sample: peripheral blood. Source of these receptors: a woman between 35 and 50 years old with acute or convalescent COVID-19.

The chain couples TRBV2 to TRBJ1-2; 7 bases match TRBD1. CDR1 is SNHLY, CDR2 FYNNEI, per germline. CDR3 size: 14 residues. V shed 3 bases, J shed 6 bases, and the junction held 7 bases outside the gene matches. This CDR3 is CASSEVGRGDGYTF. DNA for the CDR3: TGTGCCAGCAGTGAGGTTGGCAGGGGGGATGGCTACACCTTC.

V gene TRBV5-1 combines with J gene TRBJ2-3; D unresolved. Germline loops: CDR1 SGHRS, CDR2 YFSETQ. The CDR3 runs 14 residues. Trimming took off 5 bases at V and 0 bases at J, with 10 bases between the two ends. In nucleotides, the CDR3 is TGCGCCAGCAGACCCCTACCTAGCACAGATACGCAGTATTTT. It is translated as CASRPLPSTDTQYF.

V and J are TRBV6-1 and TRBJ2-1; TRBD1 is a possible D gene (6 bases). This CDR3 has 16 residues. CDR1 is MNHNS, CDR2 SASEGT, per germline. V lost 6 bases and J lost 8, with 23 bases in between. The CDR3: CASREIRGIGDDEQFF. The CDR3 bases are TGTGCCAGCAGGGAAATCAGGGGAATAGGTGACGATGAGCAGTTCTTC.

The chain links TRBV30 to TRBJ2-1; TRBD1 agrees at 7 bases. V was clipped by 2 bases and J by 4 bases; unmatched bases: 2. Germline V gene sequence: CDR1 GTSNPN, CDR2 SVGIG (reference sequence). The CDR3 spans 13 residues. The CDR3 spells CAWSPGQYNEQFF. CDR3 sequence (DNA): TGTGCCTGGAGTCCGGGACAGTACAATGAGCAGTTCTTC.

The chain links TRBV25-1 to TRBJ1-2, with 9 bases that match TRBD1. Germline CDR1 reads MGHDK; CDR2 reads SYGVNS. V was pared by 1 base and J by 3 bases, with 0 bases of the junction left unmatched. The CDR3 loop spans 14 amino acids. CDR3 sequence (DNA): TGTGCCAGCAGTGAATGGGACAGGGACTATGGCTACACCTTC. Encoded protein: CASSEWDRDYGYTF.

The chain uses TRBV5-4 and TRBJ2-3; D is unresolved. Trimming removed 5 bases from V and 4 bases from J, with 11 bases in between. The CDR3 sequence is 13 residues long. Germline assignment: CDR1 SGHNT and CDR2 YYREEE (reference sequence). CDR3 nucleotides: TGTGCCAGCAGTTTCGTGACTGCAGATACGCAGTATTTT. Translating gives CASSFVTADTQYF.

The chain joins TRBV5-1 to TRBJ2-3; 8 bases are shared with TRBD1. The CDR3 is 15 residues long. The germline CDR1 and CDR2 sequences are SGHRS and YFSETQ. The ends lost 2 bases at V and 4 bases at J; junction bases unmatched: 6. This CDR3 reads CASSLQGVRSDTQYF. The CDR3 DNA follows: TGCGCCAGCAGCTTACAGGGGGTAAGGTCAGATACGCAGTATTTT.

This sequence joins TRBV2 and TRBJ1-6; a possible D gene is TRBD1 (5 bases). Trimming took off 4 bases at V and 10 bases at J, with 14 bases between the two ends. This CDR3 comprises 14 residues. The germline V gene encodes CDR1 SNHLY and CDR2 FYNNEI. The CDR3 DNA reads TGTGCCAGCAGTGTCGCCAGGGTGGGGTCACCCCTCCACTTT. Its translation is CASSVARVGSPLHF.